The 21 T cell receptor beta chains reported below all come from one sample, sequenced in a study of T cells after yellow fever vaccination. TCRdb independently ran MiXCR on the 5' RACE reads; one entry per CDR3 protein. This table has approximately 340,000 distinct CDR3 sequences, more than 8.5% appearing once. The specimen was PBMCs, collected on the day of the first yellow fever vaccination. The receptor set was obtained from a young man who received the YFV17D yellow fever vaccine.

The V and J genes are TRBV6-5 and TRBJ2-1; TRBD2 agrees at 8 bases. With V trimmed by 4 bases and J by 3 bases, 8 bases remained unmatched. This CDR3 has 16 amino acids. CDR1 and CDR2 (germline): MNHEY, SVGAGI. The CDR3 DNA sequence: TGTGCCAGCAGTTCGGCGTTAGCGGGGAGCTACAATGAGCAGTTCTTC. This gives the protein CASSSALAGSYNEQFF.

About this clonotype: One base away lies a much larger clone, so this may be a sequencing read error. The chain combines TRBV12-3 or TRBV12-4 with TRBJ2-2, with 8 bases lining up with TRBD1. CDR3 length equals 16 residues. The CDR3 loop is CASSPRTGSNTGELLF. The CDR3 bases are TGTGCCAGCAGCCCACGGACAGGGTCGAACACCGGGGAGCTGCTTTTT.

The chain couples TRBV7-2 to TRBJ1-5, with D unclear. This CDR3 is built from 13 residues. V was cut by 1 base and J by 7 bases, with 8 bases left in between. CDR1 SGHTA and CDR2 FQGNSA come from the germline V gene. The CDR3 nucleotides read TGTGCCAGCAGCTTAGAGCCGAGGCAGCCCCAGCATTTT. Residues: CASSLEPRQPQHF.

This clonotype was detected a few times. The CDR3 here is CASSLSGGGLTDTQYF. The CDR3 nucleotides are TGTGCCAGCAGCCTCTCTGGTGGGGGCCTAACAGATACGCAGTATTTT. V usage is TRBV7-2 and J usage is TRBJ2-3; tentatively, D is TRBD1 (6 bases). CDR3 length equals 16 residues. In germline, CDR1 is SGHTA, CDR2 FQGNSA. Trimming removed 5 bases at V and 3 bases at J, with 18 bases between.

For this clonotype: A much larger clone sits a single nucleotide away, making a read error possible. The chain couples TRBV7-3 to TRBJ1-1; D perhaps matches TRBD1 (5 bases). The germline V gene has CDR1 SGHTA and CDR2 FQGTGA. V was pared by 3 bases and J by 3 bases, with 11 bases between. This CDR3 is 14 amino acids long. The DNA for the CDR3 is TGTGCCAGCAGCTTTACAGGTTACGACACTGAAGCTTTCTTT. Its translation: CASSFTGYDTEAFF. The entire variable domain, with the rest obtained from reference TRBV7-3 and TRBJ1-1, is as follows: GAGVSQTPSNKVTEKGKYVELRCDPISGHTALYWYRQSLGQGPEFLIYFQGTGAADDSGLPNDRFFAVRPEGSVSTLKIQRTERGDSAVYLCASSFTGYDTEAFFGQGTRLTVV.

The chain combines TRBV12-3 or TRBV12-4 with TRBJ1-5; D gene unclear. The CDR3 has 15 residues. Trimming shortened V by 3 bases and J by 1 base, and 10 bases separated the two germline ends. This CDR3 reads CASSFRAGSNQPQHF. CDR3 nucleotide sequence: TGTGCCAGCAGTTTTCGTGCGGGGAGCAATCAGCCCCAGCATTTT.

This clonotype was counted many times. The V call is TRBV20-1, the J call TRBJ2-1; tentative D call: TRBD2 (5 bases). Deletions cut 5 bases from V and 3 bases from J, with 20 bases between. Germline assignment: CDR1 DFQATT and CDR2 SNEGSKA (reference sequence). The CDR3 has 16 amino acids. The CDR3 sequence is CSAASIGESIYNEQFF. In DNA, the CDR3 is TGCAGTGCTGCATCGATCGGGGAATCGATCTACAATGAGCAGTTCTTC.

In this sample, this clonotype turned up a few times. The chain combines TRBV5-6 with TRBJ2-1; D is uncertain. Trimming removed 4 bases at V and 4 bases at J, with 15 bases between. This CDR3 is built from 15 residues. The germline V gene encodes CDR1 SGHDT and CDR2 YYEEEE. The chain's CDR3 is CASSADLLSYNEQFF. In DNA, the CDR3 is TGTGCCAGCAGCGCGGACCTCCTTTCATACAATGAGCAGTTCTTC.

This clonotype was seen ten or more times. The rearrangement links TRBV2 to TRBJ2-3; possible D gene TRBD1, 5 bases. This CDR3 spans 13 amino acids. Deletions cut 6 bases from V and 4 bases from J, with 11 bases between. Germline V gene lookup returns CDR1 SNHLY and CDR2 FYNNEI. The CDR3 loop is CASSSQGSDTQYF. The CDR3 DNA follows: TGTGCCAGCAGCTCCCAGGGTTCAGATACGCAGTATTTT. The full variable domain, its missing parts supplied by reference TRBV2 and TRBJ2-3, is EPEVTQTPSHQVTQMGQEVILRCVPISNHLYFYWYRQILGQKVEFLVSFYNNEISEKSEIFDDQFSVERPDGSNFTLKIRSTKLEDSAMYFCASSSQGSDTQYFGPGTRLTVL.

This clonotype came up a few times. V usage is TRBV5-1 and J usage is TRBJ1-5; no clear D. The V gene lost 0 bases and the J gene lost 1 base, with 8 bases spanning the gap. The CDR3 covers 15 residues. CDR1 is SGHRS, CDR2 YFSETQ, per germline. Here the CDR3 DNA reads TGCGCCAGCAGCTTGGACTCCACCAGCAATCAGCCCCAGCATTTT. Its translation: CASSLDSTSNQPQHF. Full variable domain (outside the CDR3, taken from reference TRBV5-1 and TRBJ1-5): KAGVTQTPRYLIKTRGQQVTLSCSPISGHRSVSWYQQTPGQGLQFLFEYFSETQRNKGNFPGRFSGRQFSNSRSEMNVSTLELGDSALYLCASSLDSTSNQPQHFGDGTRLSIL.

CDR3 region: CASSTPGLGNEQFF. For the CDR3, the DNA is TGTGCCAGCAGCACCCCGGGACTAGGGAATGAGCAGTTCTTC. The genes are TRBV9 and TRBJ2-1; 8 bases match TRBD2. The CDR3 loop spans 14 amino acids. Per the germline V gene, CDR1 is SGDLS and CDR2 is YYNGEE. Trimming took 4 bases from V and 7 from J; bases not matched to a gene: 7. Together with reference TRBV9 and TRBJ2-1, the CDR3 gives the full variable domain: DSGVTQTPKHLITATGQRVTLRCSPRSGDLSVYWYQQSLDQGLQFLIQYYNGEERAKGNILERFSAQQFPDLHSELNLSSLELGDSALYFCASSTPGLGNEQFFGPGTRLTVL.

The J gene is TRBJ1-2, the V gene TRBV20-1; D gene ambiguous. Per germline, CDR1 DFQATT and CDR2 SNEGSKA (reference sequence). Trimming left V 1 base short and J 4 bases short, with 7 bases between. This CDR3 is 12 amino acids long. CDR3 in amino acids: CSARGDGYGYTF. As DNA, the CDR3 is TGCAGTGCTAGAGGAGACGGCTATGGCTACACCTTC.

The chain combines TRBV12-1 with TRBJ2-2. TRBV12-1 is a known pseudogene. This CDR3 contains 13 residues. CDR3: CAMSFGLLWELFF. For the CDR3, the DNA is TGTGCCATGAGCTTTGGTCTCCTCTGGGAGCTGTTTTTT.

This clonotype was recorded many times. The chain joins TRBV15 to TRBJ2-2, with D unclear. The V and J ends lost 0 bases and 4 bases respectively, with 9 bases between them. CDR1 is LNHNV, CDR2 YYDKDF, per germline (reference sequence). The CDR3 loop spans 15 amino acids. CDR3 nucleotide sequence: TGTGCCACCAGCAGAGAGGCCACCTTCACCGGGGAGCTGTTTTTT. This translates into CATSREATFTGELFF.

This clonotype was seen more than once but under ten times. The chain couples TRBV10-3 to TRBJ1-2, with D possibly matching TRBD1 (5 bases). V was shortened by 3 bases and J by 4 bases, with 21 bases between the two germline ends. The germline V gene encodes CDR1 ENHRY and CDR2 SYGVKD. The CDR3 covers 17 residues. This CDR3 is CAISDRGTPKPGYGYTF. DNA for the CDR3: TGTGCCATCAGTGACCGGGGGACCCCCAAACCTGGCTATGGCTACACCTTC.

This chain joins TRBV12-3 or TRBV12-4 and TRBJ2-6; D may be TRBD1 (5 bases). V gave up 3 bases and J gave up 0 bases, with 12 bases separating them. This CDR3 has 17 amino acids. This CDR3 is CASSFSTAVSGANVLTF. In nucleotides, the CDR3 is TGTGCCAGCAGTTTTTCGACAGCCGTCTCTGGGGCCAACGTCCTGACTTTC.

The chain is built from TRBV10-3 and TRBJ1-6; D remains ambiguous. CDR1 is ENHRY and CDR2 is SYGVKD in the germline V gene. The CDR3 extends over 16 amino acids. V shed 6 bases and J shed 4 bases, with 16 bases lying between them. As DNA, the CDR3 is TGTGCCATCAGCGCCTCCGGAGGGAGTTATAATTCACCCCTCCACTTT. Amino acids: CAISASGGSYNSPLHF.

J is TRBJ1-5 and V is TRBV7-2; D uncertain. The CDR3 is made up of 14 amino acids. The germline gives CDR1 SGHTA, CDR2 FQGNSA. V lost 3 bases and J lost 4, with 10 bases in between. For the CDR3, the DNA is TGTGCCAGCAGCTTGATGGGGTCAAATCAGCCCCAGCATTTT. Its translation: CASSLMGSNQPQHF.

This clonotype was found a few times. The gene calls are TRBV20-1 and TRBJ1-2; 8 bases fit TRBD1. Per the germline V gene, CDR1 is DFQATT and CDR2 is SNEGSKA (reference sequence). The V gene end was trimmed by 1 base and the J gene end by 6 bases; junction bases not matched to a gene: 10. The CDR3 runs to 15 residues. The CDR3 sequence: CSARGARTGLDGYTF. CDR3 DNA: TGCAGTGCTAGAGGCGCAAGGACAGGGCTGGATGGCTACACCTTC.

V and J are TRBV5-5 and TRBJ2-7; TRBD2 agrees at 11 bases. V was clipped by 4 bases and J by 4 bases; unmatched bases: 7. Per germline, CDR1 SGHKS and CDR2 YYEKEE (reference sequence). CDR3 length equals 15 residues. CDR3 DNA sequence: TGTGCCAGCAGCCTTAGCGGGGGGGGGTTTTACGAGCAGTACGTC. It translates to CASSLSGGGFYEQYV.

The rearrangement joins TRBV29-1 to TRBJ2-7; D assignment may be TRBD1 or TRBD2 (5 bases each). V was shortened by 3 bases and J by 2 bases, with 11 bases between the two germline ends. The CDR3 length is 13 residues. Germline CDR1 is SQVTM and CDR2 is ANQGSEA. CDR3 sequence: CSVEGDVTYEQYF. The DNA of the CDR3 is TGCAGCGTTGAGGGGGACGTTACCTACGAGCAGTACTTC.